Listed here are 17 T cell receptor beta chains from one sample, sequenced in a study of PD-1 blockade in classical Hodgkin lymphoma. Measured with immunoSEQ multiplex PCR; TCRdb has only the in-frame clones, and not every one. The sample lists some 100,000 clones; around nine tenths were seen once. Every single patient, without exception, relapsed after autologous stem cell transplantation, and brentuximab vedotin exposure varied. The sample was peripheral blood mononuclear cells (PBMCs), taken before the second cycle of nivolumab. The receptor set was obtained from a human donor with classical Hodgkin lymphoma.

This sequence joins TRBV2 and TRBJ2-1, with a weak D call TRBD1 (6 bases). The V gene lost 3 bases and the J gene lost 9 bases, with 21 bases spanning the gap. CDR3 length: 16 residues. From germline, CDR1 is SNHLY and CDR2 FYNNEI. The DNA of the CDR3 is TGTGCCAGCAGTGACGAGACGGCAGGGGCCTCGGGTGAGCAGTTCTTC. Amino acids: CASSDETAGASGEQFF.

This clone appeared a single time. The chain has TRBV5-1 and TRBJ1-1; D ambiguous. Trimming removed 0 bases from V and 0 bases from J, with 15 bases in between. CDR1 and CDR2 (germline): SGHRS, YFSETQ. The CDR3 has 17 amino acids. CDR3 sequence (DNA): TGCGCCAGCAGCTTGGCCGGTGGCAGCCCTATGAACACTGAAGCTTTCTTT. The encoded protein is CASSLAGGSPMNTEAFF. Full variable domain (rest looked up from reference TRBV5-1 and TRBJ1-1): KAGVTQTPRYLIKTRGQQVTLSCSPISGHRSVSWYQQTPGQGLQFLFEYFSETQRNKGNFPGRFSGRQFSNSRSEMNVSTLELGDSALYLCASSLAGGSPMNTEAFFGQGTRLTVV.

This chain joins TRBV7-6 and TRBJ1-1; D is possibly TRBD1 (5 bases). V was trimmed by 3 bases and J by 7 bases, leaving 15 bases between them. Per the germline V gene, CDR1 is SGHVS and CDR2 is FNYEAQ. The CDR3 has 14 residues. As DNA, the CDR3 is TGTGCCAGCAGCTTGTTTGACGGCGGGGGTGAAGCTTTCTTT. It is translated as CASSLFDGGGEAFF.

CDR3 loop: CSVEGQTGHSNYGYTF. The DNA for the CDR3 is TGCAGCGTTGAAGGCCAGACAGGACATTCTAACTATGGCTACACCTTC. The genes are TRBV29-1 and TRBJ1-2; the D gene is possibly TRBD1 (6 bases). Trimming pared 1 base from V and 0 bases from J, leaving 15 bases between. There are 16 residues in the CDR3. CDR1 SQVTM and CDR2 ANQGSEA come from the germline V gene.

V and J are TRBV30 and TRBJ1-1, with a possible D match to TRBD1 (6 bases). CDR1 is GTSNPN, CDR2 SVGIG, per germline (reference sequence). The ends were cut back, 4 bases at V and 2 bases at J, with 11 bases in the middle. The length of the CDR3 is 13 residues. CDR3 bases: TGTGCCTGGACTGACAGGCCAAACACTGAAGCTTTCTTT. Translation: CAWTDRPNTEAFF.

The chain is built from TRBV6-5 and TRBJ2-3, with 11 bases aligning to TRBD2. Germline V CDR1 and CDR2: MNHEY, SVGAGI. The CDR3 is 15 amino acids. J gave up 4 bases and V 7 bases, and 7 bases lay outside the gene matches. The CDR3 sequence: CASTALAGVPDTQYF. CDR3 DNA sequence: TGTGCCAGCACAGCACTAGCGGGGGTCCCAGATACGCAGTATTTT.

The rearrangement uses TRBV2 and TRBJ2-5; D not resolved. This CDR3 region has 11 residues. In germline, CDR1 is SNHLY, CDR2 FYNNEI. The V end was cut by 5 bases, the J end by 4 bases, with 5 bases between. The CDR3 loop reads CASSSRETQYF. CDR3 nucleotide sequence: TGTGCCAGCAGTTCTAGAGAGACCCAGTACTTC.

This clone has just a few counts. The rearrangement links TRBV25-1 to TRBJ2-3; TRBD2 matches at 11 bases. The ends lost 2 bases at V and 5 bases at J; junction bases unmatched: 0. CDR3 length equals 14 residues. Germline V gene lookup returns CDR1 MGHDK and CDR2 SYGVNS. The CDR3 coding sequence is TGTGCCAGCAGTGAAGGACTAGCGGGAGATACGCAGTATTTT. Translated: CASSEGLAGDTQYF.

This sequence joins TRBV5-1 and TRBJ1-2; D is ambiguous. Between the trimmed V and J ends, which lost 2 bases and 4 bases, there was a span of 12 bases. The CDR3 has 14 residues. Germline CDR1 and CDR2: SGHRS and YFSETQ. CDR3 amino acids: CASSFGDSLYGYTF. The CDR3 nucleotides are TGCGCCAGCAGCTTTGGGGATTCACTCTATGGCTACACCTTC. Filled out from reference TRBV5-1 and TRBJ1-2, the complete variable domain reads KAGVTQTPRYLIKTRGQQVTLSCSPISGHRSVSWYQQTPGQGLQFLFEYFSETQRNKGNFPGRFSGRQFSNSRSEMNVSTLELGDSALYLCASSFGDSLYGYTFGSGTRLTVV.

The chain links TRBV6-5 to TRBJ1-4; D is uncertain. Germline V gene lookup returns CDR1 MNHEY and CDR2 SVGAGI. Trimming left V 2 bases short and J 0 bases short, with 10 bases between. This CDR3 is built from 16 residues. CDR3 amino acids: CASSYEPQATNEKLFF. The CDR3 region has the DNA TGTGCCAGCAGTTACGAGCCCCAGGCAACTAATGAAAAACTGTTTTTT.

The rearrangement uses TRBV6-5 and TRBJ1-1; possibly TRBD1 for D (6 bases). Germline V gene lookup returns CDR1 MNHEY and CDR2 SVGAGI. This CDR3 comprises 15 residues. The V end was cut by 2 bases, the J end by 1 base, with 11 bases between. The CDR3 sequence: CASSYQGLENTEAFF. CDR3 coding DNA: TGTGCCAGCAGTTACCAGGGGTTGGAGAACACTGAAGCTTTCTTT.

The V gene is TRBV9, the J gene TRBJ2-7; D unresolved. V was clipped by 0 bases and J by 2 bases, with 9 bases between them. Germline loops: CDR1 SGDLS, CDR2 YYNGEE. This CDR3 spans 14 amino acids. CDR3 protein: CASSVEQTTYEQYF. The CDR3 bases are TGTGCCAGCAGCGTAGAACAGACCACCTACGAGCAGTACTTC.

As DNA, the CDR3 is TGTGCCAGCAGTGGGGGACAGCTAACGAACACCGGGGAGCTGTTTTTT. Translating gives CASSGGQLTNTGELFF. The genes are TRBV25-1 and TRBJ2-2; 7 positions agree with TRBD1. The CDR3 covers 16 residues. Looked up from germline, CDR1 is MGHDK and CDR2 is SYGVNS. The ends lost 4 bases at V and 0 bases at J; junction bases unmatched: 5.

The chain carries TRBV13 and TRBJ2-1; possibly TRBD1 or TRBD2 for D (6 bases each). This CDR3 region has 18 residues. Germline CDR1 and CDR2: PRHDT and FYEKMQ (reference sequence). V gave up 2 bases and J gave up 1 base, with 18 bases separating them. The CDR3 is CASSLRGDVSESYNEQFF. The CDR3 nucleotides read TGTGCCAGCAGCTTAAGGGGGGACGTGAGCGAGTCCTACAATGAGCAGTTCTTC. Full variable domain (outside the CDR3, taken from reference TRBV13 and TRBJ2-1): AAGVIQSPRHLIKEKRETATLKCYPIPRHDTVYWYQQGPGQDPQFLISFYEKMQSDKGSIPDRFSAQQFSDYHSELNMSSLELGDSALYFCASSLRGDVSESYNEQFFGPGTRLTVL.

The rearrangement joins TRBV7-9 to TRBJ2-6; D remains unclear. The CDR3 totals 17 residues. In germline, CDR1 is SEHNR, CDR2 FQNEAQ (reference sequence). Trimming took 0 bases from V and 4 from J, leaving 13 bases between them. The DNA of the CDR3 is TGTGCCAGCAGCTTAGCTAGCTCCATGTCAGGGGCCAACGTCCTGACTTTC. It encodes CASSLASSMSGANVLTF. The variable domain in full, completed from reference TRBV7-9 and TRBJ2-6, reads DTGVSQNPRHKITKRGQNVTFRCDPISEHNRLYWYRQTLGQGPEFLTYFQNEAQLEKSRLLSDRFSAERPKGSFSTLEIQRTEQGDSAMYLCASSLASSMSGANVLTFGAGSRLTVL.

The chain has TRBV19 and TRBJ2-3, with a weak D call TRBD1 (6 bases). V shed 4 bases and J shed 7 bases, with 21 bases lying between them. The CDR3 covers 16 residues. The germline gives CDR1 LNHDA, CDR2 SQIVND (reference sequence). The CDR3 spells CASSRTVVPSQNTQYF. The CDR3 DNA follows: TGTGCCAGTAGTAGGACAGTAGTACCGAGCCAGAATACGCAGTATTTT.

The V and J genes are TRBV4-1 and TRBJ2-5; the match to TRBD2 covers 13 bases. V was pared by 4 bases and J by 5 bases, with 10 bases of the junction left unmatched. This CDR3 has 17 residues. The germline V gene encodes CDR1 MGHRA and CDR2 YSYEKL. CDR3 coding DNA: TGCGCCAGCAGCCTCCTGACTAGCGGGGGGCCGACGGAGACCCAGTACTTC. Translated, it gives CASSLLTSGGPTETQYF.